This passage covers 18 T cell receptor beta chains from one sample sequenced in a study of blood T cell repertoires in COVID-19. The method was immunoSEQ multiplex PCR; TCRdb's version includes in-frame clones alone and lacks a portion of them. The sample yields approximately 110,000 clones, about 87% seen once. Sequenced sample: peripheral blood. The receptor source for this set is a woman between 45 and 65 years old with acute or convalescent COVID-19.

The DNA of the CDR3 is TGTGCCACCAGAGTCGAGGGACAGCCCCAGCATTTT. Amino acid sequence: CATRVEGQPQHF. The chain recombines TRBV15 with TRBJ1-5, with D uncertain. Trimming took 6 bases from V and 7 from J, leaving 10 bases between them. The CDR3 loop spans 12 amino acids. Germline V gene data show CDR1 as LNHNV and CDR2 as YYDKDF (reference sequence).

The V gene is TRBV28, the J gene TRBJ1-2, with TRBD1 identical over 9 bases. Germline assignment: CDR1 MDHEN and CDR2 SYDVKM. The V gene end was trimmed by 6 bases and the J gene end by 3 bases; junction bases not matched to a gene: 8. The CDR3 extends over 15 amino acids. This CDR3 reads CASRLQGAVYYGYTF. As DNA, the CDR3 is TGTGCCAGCAGACTACAGGGGGCGGTATACTATGGCTACACCTTC.

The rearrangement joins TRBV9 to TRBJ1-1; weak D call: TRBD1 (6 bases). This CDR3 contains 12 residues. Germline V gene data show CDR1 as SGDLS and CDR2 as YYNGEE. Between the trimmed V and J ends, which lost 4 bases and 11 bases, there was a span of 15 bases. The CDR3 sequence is CASSTGGARAFF. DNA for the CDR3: TGTGCCAGCAGCACCGGGGGGGCCCGGGCTTTCTTT.

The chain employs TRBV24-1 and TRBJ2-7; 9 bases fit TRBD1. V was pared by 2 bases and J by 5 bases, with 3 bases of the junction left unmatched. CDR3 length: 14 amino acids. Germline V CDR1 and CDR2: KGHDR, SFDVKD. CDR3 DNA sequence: TGTGCCACCAGTGATTCACAGGGGGCCAACGAGCAGTACTTC. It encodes CATSDSQGANEQYF.

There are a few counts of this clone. CDR3 protein: CASSPSPGDSYEQYF. CDR3 bases: TGTGCCAGCAGCCCTAGTCCCGGGGACTCCTACGAGCAGTACTTC. The rearrangement joins TRBV7-9 to TRBJ2-7; D perhaps matches TRBD2 (5 bases). The germline V gene has CDR1 SEHNR and CDR2 FQNEAQ (reference sequence). V gave up 5 bases and J gave up 0 bases, with 14 bases separating them. CDR3 length equals 15 residues.

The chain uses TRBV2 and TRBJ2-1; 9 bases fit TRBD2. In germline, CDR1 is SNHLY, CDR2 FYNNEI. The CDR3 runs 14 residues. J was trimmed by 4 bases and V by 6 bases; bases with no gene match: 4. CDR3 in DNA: TGTGCCAGCAGGCGGGAGGGCATTTACAATGAGCAGTTCTTC. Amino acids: CASRREGIYNEQFF.

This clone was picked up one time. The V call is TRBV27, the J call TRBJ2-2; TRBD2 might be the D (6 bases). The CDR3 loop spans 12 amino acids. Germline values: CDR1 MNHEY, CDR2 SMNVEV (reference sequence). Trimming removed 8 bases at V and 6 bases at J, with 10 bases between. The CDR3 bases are TGTGCCAGCCAAACGGGGGCCGGGGAGCTGTTTTTT. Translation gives CASQTGAGELFF.

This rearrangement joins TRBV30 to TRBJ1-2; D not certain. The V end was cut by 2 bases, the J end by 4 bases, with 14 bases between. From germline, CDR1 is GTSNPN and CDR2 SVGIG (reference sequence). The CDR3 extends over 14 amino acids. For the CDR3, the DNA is TGTGCCTGGAGTCGAACCACTGGAGCCTATGGCTACACCTTC. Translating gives CAWSRTTGAYGYTF.

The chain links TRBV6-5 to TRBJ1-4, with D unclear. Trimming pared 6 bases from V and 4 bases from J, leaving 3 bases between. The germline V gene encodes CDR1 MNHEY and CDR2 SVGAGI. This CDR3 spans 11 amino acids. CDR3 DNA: TGTGCCAGCAGATATAATGAAAAACTGTTTTTT. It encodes CASRYNEKLFF.

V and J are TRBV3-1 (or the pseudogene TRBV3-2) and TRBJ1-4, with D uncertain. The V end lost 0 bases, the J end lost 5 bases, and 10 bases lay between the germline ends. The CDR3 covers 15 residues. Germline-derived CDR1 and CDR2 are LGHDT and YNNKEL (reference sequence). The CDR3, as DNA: TGTGCCAGCAGCCAAGATTGGAGTGGGAATGAAAAACTGTTTTTT. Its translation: CASSQDWSGNEKLFF.

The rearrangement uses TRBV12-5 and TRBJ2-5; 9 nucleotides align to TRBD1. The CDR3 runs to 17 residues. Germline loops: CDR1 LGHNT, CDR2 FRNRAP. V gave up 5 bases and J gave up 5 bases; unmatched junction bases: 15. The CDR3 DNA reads TGTGCTAGTGGTCTGCAGACCGGGACAGGGTTTAAGGAGACCCAGTACTTC. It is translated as CASGLQTGTGFKETQYF.

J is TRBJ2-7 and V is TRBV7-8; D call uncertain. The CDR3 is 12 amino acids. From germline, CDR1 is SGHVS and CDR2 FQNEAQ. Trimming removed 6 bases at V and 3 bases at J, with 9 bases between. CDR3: CASRAADYEQYF. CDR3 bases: TGTGCCAGCAGGGCCGCGGACTACGAGCAGTACTTC.

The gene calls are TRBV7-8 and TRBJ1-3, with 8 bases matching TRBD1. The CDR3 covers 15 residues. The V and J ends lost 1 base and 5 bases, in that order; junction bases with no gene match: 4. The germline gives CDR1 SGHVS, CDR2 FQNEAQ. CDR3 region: CASSLDQGARNTIYF. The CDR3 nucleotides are TGTGCCAGCAGCTTAGATCAGGGGGCAAGAAACACCATATATTTT.

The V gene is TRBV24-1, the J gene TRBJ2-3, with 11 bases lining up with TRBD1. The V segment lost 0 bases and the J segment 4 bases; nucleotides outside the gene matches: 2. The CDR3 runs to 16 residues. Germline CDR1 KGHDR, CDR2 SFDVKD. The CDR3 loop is CATSDLRGQGADTQYF. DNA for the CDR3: TGTGCCACCAGTGATTTGCGGGGACAGGGGGCAGATACGCAGTATTTT.

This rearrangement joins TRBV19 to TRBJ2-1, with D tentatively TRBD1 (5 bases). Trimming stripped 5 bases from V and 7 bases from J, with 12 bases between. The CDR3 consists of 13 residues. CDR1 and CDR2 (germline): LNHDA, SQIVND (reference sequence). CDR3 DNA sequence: TGTGCCAGTAGTGCTCCGACAGTGAATGAGCAGTTCTTC. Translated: CASSAPTVNEQFF.

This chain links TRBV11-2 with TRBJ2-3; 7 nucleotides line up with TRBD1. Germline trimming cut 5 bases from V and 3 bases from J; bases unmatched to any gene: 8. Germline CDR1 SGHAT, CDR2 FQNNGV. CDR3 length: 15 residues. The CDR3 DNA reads TGTGCCAGCAGCGCCCAGACAGGGAAGACAGATACGCAGTATTTT. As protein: CASSAQTGKTDTQYF.

CDR3 region: CASGAGGISYEQYF. The CDR3 bases are TGTGCCAGCGGTGCCGGGGGGATTTCCTACGAGCAGTACTTC. The chain recombines TRBV27 with TRBJ2-7; TRBD2 aligns across 7 bases. Trimming took 8 bases from V and 1 from J; bases not matched to a gene: 8. Germline CDR1 is MNHEY and CDR2 is SMNVEV (reference sequence). The length of the CDR3 is 14 residues.

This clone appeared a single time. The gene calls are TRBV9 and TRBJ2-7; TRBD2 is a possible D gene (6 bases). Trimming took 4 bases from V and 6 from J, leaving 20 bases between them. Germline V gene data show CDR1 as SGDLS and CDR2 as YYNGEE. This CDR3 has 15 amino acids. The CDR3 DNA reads TGTGCCAGCAGCTCAGGGAGGACCGGAGTCTCCGAGCAGTACTTC. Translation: CASSSGRTGVSEQYF.